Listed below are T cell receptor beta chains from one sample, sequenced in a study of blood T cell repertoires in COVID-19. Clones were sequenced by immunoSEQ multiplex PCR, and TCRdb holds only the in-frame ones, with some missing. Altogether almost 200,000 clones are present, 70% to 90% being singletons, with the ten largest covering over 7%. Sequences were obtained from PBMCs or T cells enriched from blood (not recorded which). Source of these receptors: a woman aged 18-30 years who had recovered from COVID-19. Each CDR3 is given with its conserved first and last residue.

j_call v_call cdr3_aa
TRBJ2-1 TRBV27 CASSLYYPLAQYNEQFF
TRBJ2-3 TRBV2 CASSDPLARRTDTQYF
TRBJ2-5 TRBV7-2 CASSPGLAGALQETQYF
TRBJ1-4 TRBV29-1 CSGGTGEKLFF
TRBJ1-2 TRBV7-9 CASSLFAGGYTF
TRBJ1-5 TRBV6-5 CASTATGGSNQPQHF
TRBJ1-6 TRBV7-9 CASSQTDLLHNSPLHF
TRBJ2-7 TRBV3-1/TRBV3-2 CASSQGVGDSSYEQYF
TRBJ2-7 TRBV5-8 CASSTPGTSGGTQYF
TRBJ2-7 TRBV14 CASSQNKRGAPYEQYF
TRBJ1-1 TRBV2 CASSEGQLNTEAFF
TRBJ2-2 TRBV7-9 CASSPRTGRTGELFF
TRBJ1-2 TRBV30 CAWKPGGSNYGYTF
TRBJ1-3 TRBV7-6 CASSFKGGLGNTIYF
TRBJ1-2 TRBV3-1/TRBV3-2 CASSSPGGDLPNYGYTF
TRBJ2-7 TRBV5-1 CASSKTGGRSEQYF
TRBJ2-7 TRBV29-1 CSVRNSGDYEQYF
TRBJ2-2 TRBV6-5 CASSRIAGELFF
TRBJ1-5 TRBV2 CASSGSRDRVRRQPQHF
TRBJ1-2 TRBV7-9 CASSLDMRAQNYGYTF
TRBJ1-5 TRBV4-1 CASSHPGQERGQPQHF
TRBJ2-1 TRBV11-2 CASSFLWGGNTEQFF
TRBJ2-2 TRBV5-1 CASSPTELVGELFF
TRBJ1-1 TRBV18 CASSPPESTAFF
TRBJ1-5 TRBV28 CAAGLGSNQPQHF
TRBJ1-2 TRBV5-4 CASSLSDLRGGYTF
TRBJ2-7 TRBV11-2 CASSLRGGPSTYEQYF
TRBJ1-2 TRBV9 CASSVEAGSGYGYTF
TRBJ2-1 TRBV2 CASSGTSGLNEQFF
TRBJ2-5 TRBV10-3 CAISEAGTGAQETQYF
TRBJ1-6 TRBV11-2 CASSNGQYSYNSPLHF
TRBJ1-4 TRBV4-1 CASSLPPGVELLSTNEKLFF
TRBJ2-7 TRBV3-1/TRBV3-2 CASSQDFEQYF
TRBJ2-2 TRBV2 CASRVAGGRTGELFF
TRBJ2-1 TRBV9 CASSVVANFHNEQFF
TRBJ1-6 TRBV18 CASSPRGSSYNSPLHF
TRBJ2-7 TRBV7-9 CASSIGQGDYEQYF
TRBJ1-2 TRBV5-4 CASSLGGQGLLGGYTF
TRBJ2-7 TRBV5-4 CASSLTSGGAEQYF